This TCR beta chain originates from a study of shared clonotypes between healthy human individuals. As regards this clone: What it recognizes is unknown.

In the authors' methods: Owing to the provision of junction-only sequences devoid of quality scores by immunoSEQ, filtering differed. Assay used: immunoSEQ multiplex PCR; TCRdb lists only in-frame clones, some missing. The DNA gave D and trimming, while V, J and clone size come from that table. Among some 530,000 clones listed, 81% were seen once. Study-wide findings and caveats: Among donors, clonotype sharing was expected to be affected by sequencing depth.

The sequence was obtained from a middle-aged woman in good health. Some clones in this sample may be carry-over from other donors' samples. Sequences were obtained from PBMCs.

The CDR3 DNA sequence: TGTGCCAGTAGTATAGTCAACACTGAAGCTTTCTTT. As protein: CASSIVNTEAFF. This chain uses TRBV19 with TRBJ1-1; D remains ambiguous. V was shortened by 1 base and J by 2 bases, with 2 bases between the two germline ends. From germline, CDR1 is LNHDA and CDR2 SQIVND (reference sequence). The CDR3 consists of 12 residues.